The next 25 T cell receptor beta chains were all read from a single sample in a study of blood T cell repertoires in COVID-19. Profiling relied on immunoSEQ multiplex PCR, and the TCRdb table lists in-frame clones only, not all of them. The sample has more than 85,000 clones, 75% seen once. Sequencing was carried out using peripheral blood. The receptor source for this set is a woman between 45 and 65 years old with acute or convalescent COVID-19.

This sequence joins TRBV2 and TRBJ1-5; 7 nucleotides line up with TRBD1. The CDR3 has 16 residues. The V gene's germline CDR1 is SNHLY and CDR2 FYNNEI. V shed 8 bases and J 1 base; nucleotides not matched to a gene: 11. DNA of the CDR3: TGTGCCAGCCGACGGACAGGCTCCCCCAGCAATCAGCCCCAGCATTTT. Translating it yields CASRRTGSPSNQPQHF.

J is TRBJ2-7 and V is TRBV27, with D perhaps matching TRBD1 (5 bases). V was shortened by 6 bases and J by 3 bases, with 12 bases between the two germline ends. CDR1 and CDR2 (germline): MNHEY, SMNVEV (reference sequence). The CDR3 has 13 residues. CDR3 DNA: TGTGCCAGCAGCACCAGGGATCACTACGAGCAGTACTTC. Protein product: CASSTRDHYEQYF.

V is TRBV28 and J is TRBJ1-4; D is unresolved. The V gene's germline CDR1 is MDHEN and CDR2 SYDVKM. The CDR3 contains 14 residues. V dropped 6 bases and J dropped 7 bases, with 15 bases sitting between them. Written as DNA, the CDR3 is TGTGCCAGCAGGACCTCGGGGTCAGGTGAAAAACTGTTTTTT. Protein sequence: CASRTSGSGEKLFF.

V usage is TRBV5-1 and J usage is TRBJ2-7, with 10 bases identical to TRBD1. The J segment lost 2 bases and the V segment lost 7 bases, leaving 0 bases of the junction unmatched. This CDR3 is 12 amino acids long. Germline V lookup: CDR1 SGHRS, CDR2 YFSETQ. CDR3 residues: CASGTGAYEQYF. CDR3 nucleotide sequence: TGCGCCAGCGGGACAGGGGCCTACGAGCAGTACTTC.

The V call is TRBV3-1 (or the pseudogene TRBV3-2), the J call TRBJ1-1, with TRBD1 matching 7 bases. Germline CDR1 LGHDT, CDR2 YNNKEL (reference sequence). The CDR3 totals 14 residues. V trimming: 4 bases; J trimming: 4 bases; junction bases outside the gene matches: 6. The CDR3 is CASSPQGGVTEAFF. In nucleotides, the CDR3 is TGTGCCAGCAGCCCTCAGGGGGGAGTCACTGAAGCTTTCTTT.

V is TRBV15 and J is TRBJ1-2; 10 nucleotides align to TRBD1. This CDR3 has 16 residues. The trim removed 5 bases at V and 8 bases at J, leaving 14 bases unmatched. Germline V lookup: CDR1 LNHNV, CDR2 YYDKDF (reference sequence). The CDR3: CATSYERRQGAEGYTF. CDR3 nucleotides: TGTGCCACCAGCTACGAAAGAAGACAGGGGGCTGAAGGCTACACCTTC. Filled out from reference TRBV15 and TRBJ1-2, the complete variable domain reads DAMVIQNPRYQVTQFGKPVTLSCSQTLNHNVMYWYQQKSSQAPKLLFHYYDKDFNNEADTPDNFQSRRPNTSFCFLDIRSPGLGDTAMYLCATSYERRQGAEGYTFGSGTRLTVV.

This clone was picked up one time. The CDR3 loop is CASSRGQHNTEAFF. CDR3 nucleotides: TGTGCCAGCAGCAGAGGGCAGCACAACACTGAAGCTTTCTTT. The gene calls are TRBV6-2 or TRBV6-3 and TRBJ1-1; D remains ambiguous. This CDR3 comprises 14 residues. Trimming pared 6 bases from V and 2 bases from J, leaving 13 bases between. Germline CDR1 reads MNHEY; CDR2 reads SVGEGT.

The chain is built from TRBV6-6 and TRBJ1-1, with TRBD1 matching over 7 bases. Per germline, CDR1 MNHNY and CDR2 SVGAGI (reference sequence). The CDR3 consists of 14 residues. Germline trimming cut 6 bases from V and 5 bases from J; bases unmatched to any gene: 9. CDR3 sequence (DNA): TGTGCCAGCAGCCGCGACAGGGTAAATACTGAAGCTTTCTTT. Its protein is CASSRDRVNTEAFF.

The V call is TRBV3-1 (or the pseudogene TRBV3-2), the J call TRBJ2-3; 9 nucleotides match TRBD2. Germline V gives CDR1 LGHDT, CDR2 YNNKEL (reference sequence). V lost 0 bases and J lost 2; bases outside the gene matches: 9. CDR3 length: 18 amino acids. The CDR3 coding sequence is TGTGCCAGCAGCCAAGAAAGTGCTAGCGGGACCTACACAGATACGCAGTATTTT. Translation gives CASSQESASGTYTDTQYF.

This chain links TRBV10-3 with TRBJ1-1; possibly TRBD1 for D (5 bases). With 3 bases removed from V and 10 bases from J, the gap between germline ends came to 15 bases. This CDR3 comprises 13 residues. Germline-derived CDR1 and CDR2 are ENHRY and SYGVKD. CDR3 sequence reads: CAISEGGLGVAFF. CDR3 in DNA: TGTGCCATCAGTGAAGGAGGGTTGGGGGTAGCTTTCTTT.

The rearrangement uses TRBV12-3 or TRBV12-4 and TRBJ1-2, with D maybe TRBD1 (5 bases). V was trimmed by 8 bases and J by 7 bases, leaving 14 bases between them. The CDR3 covers 12 residues. CDR3: CASASRGSGYTF. For the CDR3, the DNA is TGTGCCAGCGCCTCGCGGGGGAGTGGCTACACCTTC.

The rearrangement links TRBV7-2 to TRBJ1-6, with 8 bases matching TRBD1. V gave up 5 bases and J gave up 2 bases; unmatched junction bases: 5. The CDR3 is made up of 16 amino acids. CDR1 and CDR2 (germline): SGHTA, FQGNSA. The CDR3 reads CASSLDRGAYNSPLHF. DNA of the CDR3: TGTGCCAGCAGCCTCGACAGGGGCGCCTATAATTCACCCCTCCACTTT. Based on the CDR3 plus reference TRBV7-2 and TRBJ1-6, the full variable domain is GAGVSQSPSNKVTEKGKDVELRCDPISGHTALYWYRQSLGQGLEFLIYFQGNSAPDKSGLPSDRFSAERTGGSVSTLTIQRTQQEDSAVYLCASSLDRGAYNSPLHFGNGTRLTVT.

This clone showed up just once. The chain carries TRBV7-9 and TRBJ2-1; possible D gene TRBD1, 6 bases. The CDR3 runs to 16 residues. Germline loops: CDR1 SEHNR, CDR2 FQNEAQ (reference sequence). With 1 base removed from V and 0 bases from J, the gap between germline ends came to 10 bases. The CDR3 bases are TGTGCCAGCAGCTTAGGGGGGCTGGGCTCCTACAATGAGCAGTTCTTC. This sequence encodes CASSLGGLGSYNEQFF. Supplemented by reference TRBV7-9 and TRBJ2-1, the full variable domain reads DTGVSQNPRHKITKRGQNVTFRCDPISEHNRLYWYRQTLGQGPEFLTYFQNEAQLEKSRLLSDRFSAERPKGSFSTLEIQRTEQGDSAMYLCASSLGGLGSYNEQFFGPGTRLTVL.

This clone was recorded a few times. The chain is built from TRBV4-3 and TRBJ1-2; no firm D call. CDR3 size: 15 residues. Looked up from germline, CDR1 is LGHNA and CDR2 is YSLEER. Trimming removed 0 bases from V and 5 bases from J, with 13 bases in between. The CDR3 spells CASSQEVEVQYGYTF. The DNA of the CDR3 is TGCGCCAGCAGCCAAGAGGTTGAGGTTCAGTATGGCTACACCTTC.

The chain recombines TRBV7-9 with TRBJ2-5; D is uncertain. The CDR3 contains 13 residues. Trimming cost V 5 bases and J 3 bases, with 10 bases left between them. Looked up from germline, CDR1 is SEHNR and CDR2 is FQNEAQ (reference sequence). The CDR3 nucleotides are TGTGCCAGCAGCGCGACTTTGGAAGAGACCCAGTACTTC. Amino acid sequence: CASSATLEETQYF.

A few counts support this clone. The chain combines TRBV12-3 or TRBV12-4 with TRBJ1-5; tentative D call: TRBD1 (5 bases). The germline V and J ends were trimmed by 5 bases and 7 bases, with 12 bases remaining between them. This CDR3 region has 13 residues. The DNA for the CDR3 is TGTGCCAGCAGTCCGGGGGGAAGGCAGCCCCAGCATTTT. Translated: CASSPGGRQPQHF.

The V and J genes are TRBV6-1 and TRBJ1-2; tentative D call: TRBD1 (6 bases). Germline V gene lookup returns CDR1 MNHNS and CDR2 SASEGT. CDR3 length: 13 amino acids. Trimming left V 6 bases short and J 6 bases short, with 14 bases between. The CDR3 loop reads CASRIQGQDGYTF. DNA of the CDR3: TGTGCCAGCAGAATACAGGGTCAAGATGGCTACACCTTC.

The V and J genes are TRBV27 and TRBJ2-3, with TRBD1 matching over 8 bases. Germline V lookup: CDR1 MNHEY, CDR2 SMNVEV (reference sequence). The CDR3 has 15 residues. V trimming: 6 bases; J trimming: 6 bases; junction bases outside the gene matches: 11. The CDR3 bases are TGTGCCAGCAGCCTAGGACAGGGACGTGCGGATACGCAGTATTTT. Residues: CASSLGQGRADTQYF.

This clone came up once. The rearrangement links TRBV7-2 to TRBJ2-2; D might be TRBD2 (7 bases). The V gene lost 1 base and the J gene lost 4 bases, with 13 bases spanning the gap. The germline V gene encodes CDR1 SGHTA and CDR2 FQGNSA. The CDR3 totals 16 residues. The CDR3 sequence: CASSLGGGRSTGELFF. The DNA for the CDR3 is TGTGCCAGCAGCTTAGGGGGGGGCCGAAGCACCGGGGAGCTGTTTTTT. The complete variable domain, with remaining parts taken from reference TRBV7-2 and TRBJ2-2, reads GAGVSQSPSNKVTEKGKDVELRCDPISGHTALYWYRQSLGQGLEFLIYFQGNSAPDKSGLPSDRFSAERTGGSVSTLTIQRTQQEDSAVYLCASSLGGGRSTGELFFGEGSRLTVL.

This clone was observed a single time. This sequence joins TRBV9 and TRBJ2-1; TRBD1 aligns across 9 bases. The germline CDR1 and CDR2 sequences are SGDLS and YYNGEE. The trim removed 2 bases at V and 0 bases at J, leaving 6 bases unmatched. CDR3 length: 17 residues. In DNA, the CDR3 is TGTGCCAGCAGCGTGGAAGGACAGGGGAGCTCCTACAATGAGCAGTTCTTC. The encoded protein is CASSVEGQGSSYNEQFF.

The V gene is TRBV28, the J gene TRBJ1-3; D unresolved. The CDR3 is made up of 14 amino acids. V lost 5 bases and J lost 4, with 12 bases in between. Germline CDR1 is MDHEN and CDR2 is SYDVKM. The CDR3 region has the DNA TGTGCCAGCAGTCGACACTCTCTCGGAAACACCATATATTTT. Amino acids: CASSRHSLGNTIYF.

This clone was seen repeatedly, ten times or more. The CDR3 protein is CASSHGFVQENSPLHF. As DNA, the CDR3 is TGTGCCAGCAGCCACGGCTTTGTACAGGAGAATTCACCCCTCCACTTT. The chain carries TRBV3-1 (or the pseudogene TRBV3-2) and TRBJ1-6, with D perhaps TRBD1 (5 bases). The CDR3 sequence is 16 residues long. With 3 bases removed from V and 7 bases from J, the gap between germline ends came to 16 bases. CDR1 and CDR2 from the germline V gene are LGHDT and YNNKEL (reference sequence).

The chain carries TRBV28 and TRBJ1-6; 7 bases line up with TRBD1. The V gene's germline CDR1 is MDHEN and CDR2 SYDVKM. Unmatched junction bases numbered 8, after V lost 6 bases and J lost 6 bases. The CDR3 length is 15 residues. Here the CDR3 DNA reads TGTGCCAGCAGGGAAGGTCCAGGGGGTAATTCACCCCTCCACTTT. Protein sequence: CASREGPGGNSPLHF.

The V call is TRBV5-6, the J call TRBJ1-5; 12 bases align to TRBD1. Germline trimming cut 4 bases from V and 8 bases from J; bases unmatched to any gene: 4. Germline V gene sequence: CDR1 SGHDT, CDR2 YYEEEE. This CDR3 spans 14 amino acids. As DNA, the CDR3 is TGTGCCAGCAGCCGGGGACAGGGGGCTGAGCCCCAGCATTTT. It specifies CASSRGQGAEPQHF.

The J gene is TRBJ2-7, the V gene TRBV5-6; the match to TRBD1 covers 11 bases. Germline V gene lookup returns CDR1 SGHDT and CDR2 YYEEEE. The CDR3 is made up of 13 amino acids. The J segment lost 6 bases and the V segment lost 2 bases, leaving 1 base of the junction unmatched. The CDR3 DNA reads TGTGCCAGCAGCTTTGGGACAGGGGGCGAGCAGTACTTC. Protein: CASSFGTGGEQYF.